These 18 T cell receptor beta chains originate from one sample sequenced in a study of cytomegalovirus exposure and HLA in healthy donors. Clones were read by immunoSEQ multiplex PCR, and TCRdb kept only the in-frame ones, dropping some. The sample lists 130,000 to 150,000 clones; around nine tenths were seen once. Input material: PBMCs. The receptor source for this set is a woman under 30 in good health and CMV-seropositive.

A few counts support this clone. This sequence joins TRBV29-1 and TRBJ2-7, with D perhaps TRBD2 (8 bases). Germline V gene sequence: CDR1 SQVTM, CDR2 ANQGSEA. Trimming took 4 bases from V and 5 from J, leaving 18 bases between them. CDR3 length equals 14 residues. The CDR3 reads CSVGGGSGTDEQYF. The CDR3 nucleotides are TGCAGCGTTGGTGGTGGTAGCGGGACAGACGAGCAGTACTTC.

The gene calls are TRBV19 and TRBJ2-7; the match to TRBD2 covers 10 bases. Losses at the gene ends were 3 bases for V and 7 bases for J; bases not matched to a gene: 3. This CDR3 is 13 amino acids long. CDR1 and CDR2 (germline): LNHDA, SQIVND (reference sequence). CDR3 sequence: CASSMLAGAEQYF. The DNA of the CDR3 is TGTGCCAGTAGTATGCTAGCGGGAGCTGAGCAGTACTTC.

The V call is TRBV6-6, the J call TRBJ2-1, with D perhaps TRBD2 (5 bases). Trimming stripped 7 bases from V and 6 bases from J, with 22 bases between. The CDR3 contains 16 residues. Germline assignment: CDR1 MNHNY and CDR2 SVGAGI (reference sequence). The chain's CDR3 is CASIPTGSRGINEQFF. The CDR3 DNA follows: TGTGCCAGCATTCCCACGGGGAGCAGAGGCATCAATGAGCAGTTCTTC.

A note on this clone: At one end, the junction sequence differs from germline, possibly due to a read error. The genes are TRBV2 and TRBJ2-5, with D tentatively TRBD2 (5 bases). Germline V CDR1 and CDR2: SNHLY, FYNNEI. This CDR3 contains 12 residues. The CDR3 region has the DNA TGTGCCAGCAGCCCTAGTCGGGGTATTACTGACTTC. This codes for CASSPSRGITDF.

This clone was counted once. The V and J genes are TRBV6-5 and TRBJ2-7; 9 bases are a match to TRBD2. V was clipped by 3 bases and J by 3 bases; unmatched bases: 9. CDR3 length equals 16 residues. CDR1 and CDR2 from the germline V gene are MNHEY and SVGAGI. The CDR3 coding sequence is TGTGCCAGCAGTTATAGCGGGAGTTTAGCCCTCTACGAGCAGTACTTC. Translating it yields CASSYSGSLALYEQYF.

This clone appeared a single time. The chain carries TRBV15 and TRBJ2-1; the match to TRBD1 covers 8 bases. After removal of 0 bases from V and 1 base from J, the junction contained 5 bases not matched to a gene. Germline V lookup: CDR1 LNHNV, CDR2 YYDKDF (reference sequence). The CDR3 spans 17 residues. CDR3 protein: CATSREVGQVSYNEQFF. For the CDR3, the DNA is TGTGCCACCAGCAGAGAAGTGGGACAGGTTTCCTACAATGAGCAGTTCTTC.

This chain connects TRBV10-3 to TRBJ1-2; possible D gene TRBD1, 6 bases. This CDR3 spans 13 amino acids. V lost 5 bases and J lost 0, with 7 bases in between. Germline V gene lookup returns CDR1 ENHRY and CDR2 SYGVKD. CDR3 DNA sequence: TGTGCCATCAGTAGGGACACTAACTATGGCTACACCTTC. Its translation is CAISRDTNYGYTF.

This chain's CDR3 is CASSLTGAQAFF. In DNA, the CDR3 is TGTGCCAGCAGCTTGACGGGTGCCCAAGCTTTCTTT. V and J are TRBV5-6 and TRBJ1-1, with no clear D. The CDR3 is 12 residues long. Between the trimmed V and J ends, which lost 1 base and 9 bases, there was a span of 10 bases. Germline V gene lookup returns CDR1 SGHDT and CDR2 YYEEEE.

This chain connects TRBV9 to TRBJ2-3; 9 nucleotides align to TRBD2. Germline assignment: CDR1 SGDLS and CDR2 YYNGEE. The junction had 7 bases not matched to a gene; V was cut back by 3 bases and J by 2 bases. There are 16 residues in the CDR3. For the CDR3, the DNA is TGTGCCAGCAGCGGCAGCCTAGCGGGATTCACAGATACGCAGTATTTT. It specifies CASSGSLAGFTDTQYF.

This clone was seen more than once but under ten times. J is TRBJ2-7 and V is TRBV2, with TRBD1 matching over 8 bases. V trimming: 6 bases; J trimming: 6 bases; junction bases outside the gene matches: 7. The CDR3 has 13 residues. From germline, CDR1 is SNHLY and CDR2 FYNNEI. The chain's CDR3 is CASSRGPYVEQYF. The CDR3 DNA follows: TGTGCCAGCAGCAGGGGGCCTTATGTCGAGCAGTACTTC.

V and J are TRBV5-4 and TRBJ2-3, with D uncertain. Germline V gene sequence: CDR1 SGHNT, CDR2 YYREEE (reference sequence). This CDR3 comprises 12 residues. Between the trimmed V and J ends, which lost 0 bases and 4 bases, there was a span of 3 bases. CDR3 DNA sequence: TGTGCCAGCAGCTTGGTCGCAGATACGCAGTATTTT. It encodes CASSLVADTQYF.

V gene TRBV27 combines with J gene TRBJ2-2, with TRBD1 matching 8 bases. J was trimmed by 5 bases and V by 7 bases; bases with no gene match: 12. The CDR3 covers 16 residues. Looked up from germline, CDR1 is MNHEY and CDR2 is SMNVEV (reference sequence). The CDR3 region has the DNA TGTGCCAGCATTGCGACAGGACAGGGTTTTACCGGGGAGCTGTTTTTT. Translated: CASIATGQGFTGELFF.

The gene calls are TRBV5-4 and TRBJ1-1; perhaps TRBD1 as D (5 bases). V was clipped by 1 base and J by 5 bases, with 18 bases between them. The germline gives CDR1 SGHNT, CDR2 YYREEE (reference sequence). There are 16 residues in the CDR3. DNA for the CDR3: TGTGCCAGCAGCTTGTACCCGAGGGGAGGGGATACTGAAGCTTTCTTT. Encoded protein: CASSLYPRGGDTEAFF. Using reference TRBV5-4 and TRBJ1-1 for the parts outside the CDR3, the full variable domain is ETGVTQSPTHLIKTRGQQVTLRCSSQSGHNTVSWYQQALGQGPQFIFQYYREEENGRGNFPPRFSGLQFPNYSSELNVNALELDDSALYLCASSLYPRGGDTEAFFGQGTRLTVV.

The rearrangement joins TRBV9 to TRBJ2-3; D gene unclear. CDR3 size: 11 residues. V was pared by 5 bases and J by 6 bases, with 7 bases between. Germline loops: CDR1 SGDLS, CDR2 YYNGEE. CDR3 loop: CASSREDTQYF. The CDR3 DNA sequence: TGTGCCAGCAGTCGCGAGGATACGCAGTATTTT.

J is TRBJ2-1 and V is TRBV5-1; possibly TRBD1 for D (5 bases). This CDR3 region has 14 residues. V lost 0 bases and J 1 base, leaving 5 bases between the germline ends. In germline, CDR1 is SGHRS, CDR2 YFSETQ. For the CDR3, the DNA is TGCGCCAGCAGCTTGGGACAGTCCTACAATGAGCAGTTCTTC. This gives the protein CASSLGQSYNEQFF.

The chain links TRBV20-1 to TRBJ1-2; D not resolved. V was trimmed by 3 bases and J by 4 bases, leaving 6 bases between them. This CDR3 is built from 11 residues. Per the germline V gene, CDR1 is DFQATT and CDR2 is SNEGSKA (reference sequence). The DNA for the CDR3 is TGCAGTGCTAGTTGGCTCTATGGCTACACCTTC. Amino acid sequence: CSASWLYGYTF.

The CDR3 sequence: CAWSVFGEKMMNSPLHF. CDR3 DNA sequence: TGTGCCTGGAGTGTATTCGGGGAGAAAATGATGAATTCACCCCTCCACTTT. This rearrangement joins TRBV30 to TRBJ1-6; D call uncertain. Germline CDR1 GTSNPN, CDR2 SVGIG (reference sequence). CDR3 length: 17 residues. Trimming took off 0 bases at V and 7 bases at J, with 19 bases between the two ends. The variable domain in full, completed from reference TRBV30 and TRBJ1-6, reads SQTIHQWPATLVQPVGSPLSLECTVEGTSNPNLYWYRQAAGRGLQLLFYSVGIGQISSEVPQNLSASRPQDRQFILSSKKLLLSDSGFYLCAWSVFGEKMMNSPLHFGNGTRLTVT.

The chain employs TRBV18 and TRBJ2-1, with D uncertain. Trimming took 0 bases from V and 10 from J, leaving 10 bases between them. The CDR3 has 13 residues. In germline, CDR1 is KGHSH, CDR2 LQKENI. CDR3 residues: CASSPPSQPEQFF. The CDR3 DNA is TGTGCCAGCTCACCACCATCACAACCAGAGCAGTTCTTC.